Detailed here is one T cell receptor beta chain. Its antigen is not yet known. No qualities accompany the bases; no much larger clone lies one base away. TCR CDR3 regions were amplified from genomic DNA by multiplex PCR using the deep immunoSEQ assay. For each cell subset, the extracted genomic DNA was distributed evenly across all wells of several immunoSEQ 96-well plates, and each plate served as one replicate. For sorted subsets, around 0.2 ug of genomic DNA, equivalent to around 29,000 T cell genomes, went into each replicate PCR. Purified libraries were quantified with a Qubit 3.0 fluorometer, sized on a Bioanalyzer 2100, and re-quantified with the KAPA Library Quantification kit. Each immunoSEQ 96-well plate was sequenced on its own single-read 150-cycle Illumina NextSeq 550 flow cell. As for the authors' bioinformatics: Because the immunoSEQ output held only junctional sequences and lacked quality scores, the filtering could not match the filtering applied to full-length reads. To assign V/J genes and CDR3, sequences were annotated against IMGT germline references using PyIR, a Python wrapper for IgBLAST v1.9. Reads were filtered out if the reads had weak V/J assignments (E-value above 1e-6), no CDR3, stop codons, out-of-frame junctions, or ambiguous translated residues. A V3J clonotype was defined by an identical inferred V gene, J gene, and CDR3 amino acid sequence. To compute the percentage overlap between repertoires, the number of shared unique clonotypes was divided by the size of the smaller repertoire. Three approaches were used to assess repertoire richness: RTK rarefaction, the Chao1 estimator, and Recon v2.1 estimates of unobserved clonotypes. Generation probabilities for all TCRbeta clonotypes obtained by the gDNA method from a few donors were computed using OLGA. TCRdb retrieved this table from immuneACCESS and kept in-frame rearrangements only. Not all clones are present; in checked studies, unresolved V genes account for under half, and no reason is known for the remainder. V and J calls and clone size are those listed in that table; D and trimming were worked out from the DNA. The sample includes nearly 750,000 clones, with over 55% observed a single time. About 1.7% of the sample lies in the top ten.

This sample was taken from a study of shared clonotypes between healthy human individuals (dated by TCRdb to between 2020 and 2021). As for the study more broadly: Three men and two women, aged 18 to 49 years, made up the cohort. Between about 0.85 and 8.9 billion PBMCs per donor were obtained by leukapheresis. To increase sequencing depth and limit assay-specific biases, TCR repertoire library preparation and sequencing were carried out by different laboratories using diverse techniques. To estimate repertoire size and how much clonotype sharing occurs between individuals, the study deeply sequenced the blood TCR repertoires of several healthy adults. For each donor, CD4 naive and CD4 memory were each run on three plates, CD8 naive on two plates, and CD8 memory on one plate.

Study-level results and caveats: Because the study included only a small number of donors, the genetic and exposure-history diversity represented was limited. Across a few donors, 5% to 6% of naive CD4, roughly 3.8% of naive CD8, roughly 2.3% of memory CD4, and approximately 0.4% of memory CD8 clonotypes were shared. Incomplete sequencing was indicated by rarefaction of sorted-subset datasets, despite the large sequencing depth. Only blood was sampled, and tissue TCR repertoires likely differ from those in blood. Naive subsets generally had larger estimated clonotype richness than memory subsets did. Pairwise subsampling indicated that sequencing depth was expected to affect the degree of clonotype sharing among donors. Higher generation probabilities were observed for clonotypes shared by all four sorted-subset donors than for non-shared clonotypes.

CDR1 is given as LNHDA and CDR2 as SQIVND, both from the germline V gene (reference sequence). V is clipped by 7 bases and J by 1 base, and the sequence between their germline boundaries is 10 bases long. From cysteine to phenylalanine, the CDR3 is 13 amino acids long. The kept DNA is CDR3 alone, 39 bases in frame from the first base. Healthy HIV-negative adults with no recently reported acute infections or vaccinations were included as donors. Only Caucasian adults living in Nashville, Tennessee, USA were represented among the donors. CD4+ T cells were enriched by magnetic negative selection, after which naive cells were positively selected on CD45RA and the negative fraction was taken as the memory subset. After blood collection by leukapheresis, PBMCs were isolated using Ficoll-Histopaque density gradient centrifugation and then cryopreserved in the vapor phase of liquid nitrogen. Analytical flow cytometry was used to check the purity and quantity of every magnetically sorted T cell population. Genomic DNA was isolated from every sorted fraction and measured by UV absorbance on a Nanodrop 2000c.

The V and J genes are TRBV19 and TRBJ1-1; the D gene cannot be resolved reliably. Sequencing was carried out using memory CD4+ T cells sorted from blood. The sample's cell subset or site, from its label and the paper: CD45RA-negative fraction. The source of this sequence is a woman younger than 45 in good health. The CDR3 in this case is CASNPFGNTEAFF. The bases are TGTGCCAGTAACCCGTTTGGGAACACTGAAGCTTTCTTT.